Below, one T cell receptor (beta chain) is given with its context. Participants, about 18 to 90 years old, spanned fewer than 25 US areas. Cohorts were assigned according to the clinical history that participants reported. V shed 8 bases and J 0 bases; nucleotides not matched to a gene: 1. The CDR3 sequence is 13 residues long. Germline-derived CDR1 and CDR2 are LNHNV and YYDKDF (reference sequence). These data are taken from a study of blood T cell repertoires in COVID-19. On the study more broadly: Specimens from acute and convalescent COVID-19 originated in the United States, Italy and Spain.

Original processing notes: Amplification of reference gene primers provided the estimated nucleated cell counts. Profiled with immunoSEQ multiplex PCR; TCRdb holds only in-frame clones, not every one. V and J calls and clone size are those listed in that table; D and trimming were worked out from the DNA. The repertoire holds 200,000 to 250,000 clones, with nearly 90% as singletons. The sequence was collected from a man aged 25-45 years who had recovered from COVID-19. Sequencing was done on a sample of PBMCs or T cells enriched from blood (not recorded which). This sequence joins TRBV15 and TRBJ1-1, with 9 bases matching TRBD1. This CDR3 reads CATGQGMNTEAFF. The CDR3 DNA follows: TGTGCCACCGGACAGGGGATGAACACTGAAGCTTTCTTT.